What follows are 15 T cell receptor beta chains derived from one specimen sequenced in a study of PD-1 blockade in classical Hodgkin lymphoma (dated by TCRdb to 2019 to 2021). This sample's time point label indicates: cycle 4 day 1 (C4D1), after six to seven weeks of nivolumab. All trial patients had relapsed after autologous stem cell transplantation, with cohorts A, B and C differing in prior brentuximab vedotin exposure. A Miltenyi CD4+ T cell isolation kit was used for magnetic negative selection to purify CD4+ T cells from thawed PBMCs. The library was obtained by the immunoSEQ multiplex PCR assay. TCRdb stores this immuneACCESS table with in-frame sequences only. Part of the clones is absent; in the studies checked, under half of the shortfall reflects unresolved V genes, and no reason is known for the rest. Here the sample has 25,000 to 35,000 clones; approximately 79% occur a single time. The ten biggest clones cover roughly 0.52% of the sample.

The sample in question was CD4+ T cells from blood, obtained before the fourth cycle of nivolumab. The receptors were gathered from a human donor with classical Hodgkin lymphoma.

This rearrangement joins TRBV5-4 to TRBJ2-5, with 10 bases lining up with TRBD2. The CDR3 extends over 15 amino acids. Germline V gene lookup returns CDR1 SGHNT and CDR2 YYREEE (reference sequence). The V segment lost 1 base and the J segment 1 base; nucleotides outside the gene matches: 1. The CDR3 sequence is CASSLTSGAQETQYF. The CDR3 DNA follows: TGTGCCAGCAGCTTGACTAGCGGGGCCCAAGAGACCCAGTACTTC.

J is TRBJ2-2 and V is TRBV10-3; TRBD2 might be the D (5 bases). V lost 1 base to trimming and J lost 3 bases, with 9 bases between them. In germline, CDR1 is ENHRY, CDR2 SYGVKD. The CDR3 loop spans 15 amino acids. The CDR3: CAISEFAEDTGELFF. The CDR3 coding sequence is TGTGCCATCAGTGAGTTCGCGGAGGACACCGGGGAGCTGTTTTTT.

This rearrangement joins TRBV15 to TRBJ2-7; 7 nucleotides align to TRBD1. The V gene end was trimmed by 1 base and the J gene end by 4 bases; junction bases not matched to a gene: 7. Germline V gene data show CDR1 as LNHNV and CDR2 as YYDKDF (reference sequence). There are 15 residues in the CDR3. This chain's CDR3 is CATSRAGTEVYEQYF. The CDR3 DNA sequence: TGTGCCACCAGCAGAGCTGGGACAGAGGTGTACGAGCAGTACTTC.

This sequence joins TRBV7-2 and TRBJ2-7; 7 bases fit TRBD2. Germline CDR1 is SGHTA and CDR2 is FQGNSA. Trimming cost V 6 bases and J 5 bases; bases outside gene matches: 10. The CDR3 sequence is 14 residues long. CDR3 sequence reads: CASSSGHGIDEQYF. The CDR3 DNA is TGTGCCAGCAGTAGCGGGCACGGGATCGACGAGCAGTACTTC.

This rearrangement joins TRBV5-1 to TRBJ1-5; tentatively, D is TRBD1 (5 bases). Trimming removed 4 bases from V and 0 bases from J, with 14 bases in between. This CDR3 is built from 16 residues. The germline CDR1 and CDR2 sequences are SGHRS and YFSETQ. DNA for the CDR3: TGCGCCAGCAGCCCGGGGACTAGTAATAGCAATCAGCCCCAGCATTTT. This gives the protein CASSPGTSNSNQPQHF.

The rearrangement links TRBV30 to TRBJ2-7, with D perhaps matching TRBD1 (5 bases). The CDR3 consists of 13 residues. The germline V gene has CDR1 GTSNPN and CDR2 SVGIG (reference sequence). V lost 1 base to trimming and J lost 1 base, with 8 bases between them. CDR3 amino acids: CAWSAGLSYEQYF. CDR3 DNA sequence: TGTGCCTGGAGTGCAGGGCTTTCCTACGAGCAGTACTTC.

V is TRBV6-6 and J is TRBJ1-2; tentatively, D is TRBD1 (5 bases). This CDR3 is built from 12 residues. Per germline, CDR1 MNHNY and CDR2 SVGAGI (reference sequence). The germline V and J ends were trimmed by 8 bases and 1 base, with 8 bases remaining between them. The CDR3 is CASLGRNYGYTF. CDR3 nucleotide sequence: TGTGCCAGCCTGGGGCGTAACTATGGCTACACCTTC.

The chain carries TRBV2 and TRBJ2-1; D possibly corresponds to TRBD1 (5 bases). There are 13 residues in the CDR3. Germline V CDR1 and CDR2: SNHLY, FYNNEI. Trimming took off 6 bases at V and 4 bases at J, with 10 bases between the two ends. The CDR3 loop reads CASRPGHYNEQFF. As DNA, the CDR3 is TGTGCCAGCAGACCCGGACATTACAATGAGCAGTTCTTC.

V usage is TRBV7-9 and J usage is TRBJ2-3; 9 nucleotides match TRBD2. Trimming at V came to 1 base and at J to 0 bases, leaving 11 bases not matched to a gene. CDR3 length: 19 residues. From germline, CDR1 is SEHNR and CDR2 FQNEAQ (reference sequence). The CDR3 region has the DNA TGTGCCAGCAGCTTAGTGTTGCGGGAGGGCCTCTTTAGCACAGATACGCAGTATTTT. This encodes CASSLVLREGLFSTDTQYF.

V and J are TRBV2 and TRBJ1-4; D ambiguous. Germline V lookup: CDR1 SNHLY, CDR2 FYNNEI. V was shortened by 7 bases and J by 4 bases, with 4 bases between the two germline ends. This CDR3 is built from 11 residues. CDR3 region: CASKYNEKLFF. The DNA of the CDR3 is TGTGCCAGCAAGTATAATGAAAAACTGTTTTTT.

CDR3 nucleotide sequence: TGTGCCAGCAGTGACGACTCTACCAGCGGGTTGGAGCAGTTCTTC. Translation gives CASSDDSTSGLEQFF. The V and J genes are TRBV9 and TRBJ2-1; a weak D match, TRBD2 (6 bases). V was shortened by 5 bases and J by 10 bases, with 22 bases between the two germline ends. In germline, CDR1 is SGDLS, CDR2 YYNGEE. The CDR3 is 15 amino acids.

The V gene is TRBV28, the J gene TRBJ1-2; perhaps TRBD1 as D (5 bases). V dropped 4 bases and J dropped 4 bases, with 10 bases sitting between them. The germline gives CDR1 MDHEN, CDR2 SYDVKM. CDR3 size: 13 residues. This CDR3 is CASSWAGSYGYTF. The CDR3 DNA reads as TGTGCCAGCAGTTGGGCAGGGAGCTATGGCTACACCTTC.

This CDR3 is CASSTANWGEQFF. The CDR3 coding sequence is TGTGCCAGCAGTACCGCGAATTGGGGGGAGCAGTTCTTC. The V and J genes are TRBV6-5 and TRBJ2-1; D tentatively reads TRBD1 or TRBD2 (5 bases each). There are 13 residues in the CDR3. Germline CDR1 and CDR2: MNHEY and SVGAGI. The ends were cut back, 5 bases at V and 10 bases at J, with 15 bases in the middle.

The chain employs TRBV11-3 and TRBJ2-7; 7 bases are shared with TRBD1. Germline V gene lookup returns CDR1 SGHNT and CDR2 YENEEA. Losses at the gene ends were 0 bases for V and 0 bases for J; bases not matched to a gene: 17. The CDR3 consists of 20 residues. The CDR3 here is CASSLEFGRNTGESSYEQYF. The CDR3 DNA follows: TGTGCCAGCAGCTTAGAGTTCGGGCGTAATACAGGGGAGAGCTCCTACGAGCAGTACTTC.

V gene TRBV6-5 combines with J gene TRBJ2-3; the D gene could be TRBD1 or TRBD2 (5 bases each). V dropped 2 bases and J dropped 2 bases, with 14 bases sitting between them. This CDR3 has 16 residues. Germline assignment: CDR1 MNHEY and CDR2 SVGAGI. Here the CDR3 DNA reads TGTGCCAGCAGTTACGTGGGGGTGACCACCACAGATACGCAGTATTTT. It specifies CASSYVGVTTTDTQYF.